This T cell receptor (beta chain) was sequenced for a study of shared clonotypes between healthy human individuals. Trimming removed 6 bases from V and 5 bases from J; junction bases left unmatched: 18. In germline, CDR1 is LNHDA, CDR2 SQIVND (reference sequence). The CDR3 contains 17 residues. Only in-frame clones appear in the TCRdb table, and some are missing; sequencing was by immunoSEQ multiplex PCR. The profile shows 800,000 to 1,200,000 clones, about 84% of them singletons. J is TRBJ2-7 and V is TRBV19; 8 bases are a match to TRBD1. The sequenced sample consisted of memory CD4+ T cells from PBMCs. Regarding subset: CD45RA-negative fraction. This clonotype originated in a young man in good health. Some clones in this sample may be carry-over from other donors' samples. The CDR3 sequence: CASSHPKGNRGTHEQYF. CDR3 nucleotide sequence: TGTGCCAGTAGCCACCCTAAGGGGAACAGGGGGACCCACGAGCAGTACTTC.